Presented here are 32 T cell receptor beta chains from one specimen sequenced in a study of OX40 agonist ivuxolimab in advanced cancers. The method was immunoSEQ multiplex PCR; TCRdb's version includes in-frame clones alone and lacks a portion of them. The profile covers 60,000 to 65,000 clones, with about 90% appearing a single time and over 4% taken by the ten largest. Sequences were derived from CD4+ or CD8+ T cells sorted from blood, sampled in a trial of the OX40 agonist ivuxolimab. These TCRs come from an adult with an advanced solid tumor such as melanoma, head and neck, liver or kidney cancer.

This rearrangement joins TRBV29-1 to TRBJ2-7; 13 positions agree with TRBD2. CDR3 length: 14 amino acids. After removal of 7 bases from V and 3 bases from J, the junction contained 6 bases not matched to a gene. CDR1 and CDR2 (germline): SQVTM, ANQGSEA. CDR3: CSGRGLAGDYEQYF. CDR3 nucleotide sequence: TGCAGCGGCCGAGGACTAGCGGGAGACTACGAGCAGTACTTC.

The gene calls are TRBV7-9 and TRBJ2-5; maybe TRBD2 (5 bases). Trimming removed 10 bases from V and 5 bases from J, with 14 bases in between. CDR3 length: 12 amino acids. The germline gives CDR1 SEHNR, CDR2 FQNEAQ (reference sequence). Here the CDR3 reads CATREGGETQYF. DNA for the CDR3: TGTGCCACCCGCGAGGGTGGGGAGACCCAGTACTTC.

The chain joins TRBV19 to TRBJ2-3, with D perhaps matching TRBD1 (5 bases). V lost 4 bases, J lost 4 bases, and 9 bases lay in between. CDR1 and CDR2 from the germline V gene are LNHDA and SQIVND (reference sequence). The CDR3 runs 13 residues. CDR3 in DNA: TGTGCCAGTAGTAGGCCAGGGTCAGATACGCAGTATTTT. As protein: CASSRPGSDTQYF.

The chain links TRBV21-1 to TRBJ2-5. TRBV21-1 is a pseudogene segment. The CDR3 covers 15 residues. The chain's CDR3 is CASSSNGGREETQYF. In DNA, the CDR3 is TGTGCCAGCAGCTCCAACGGGGGCAGGGAAGAGACCCAGTACTTC.

This clone was observed a single time. The J gene is TRBJ1-1, the V gene TRBV19; 10 positions agree with TRBD1. CDR3 size: 18 residues. Trimming took 8 bases from V and 0 from J; bases not matched to a gene: 15. Germline V gene sequence: CDR1 LNHDA, CDR2 SQIVND (reference sequence). The DNA for the CDR3 is TGTGCCAGTCTTCCGCGAGCGGGACAGGGGAATTTGAACACTGAAGCTTTCTTT. Translated: CASLPRAGQGNLNTEAFF.

The J gene is TRBJ2-1, the V gene TRBV30, with D perhaps matching TRBD1 (5 bases). The germline CDR1 and CDR2 sequences are GTSNPN and SVGIG (reference sequence). Trimming stripped 4 bases from V and 0 bases from J, with 16 bases between. The CDR3 runs 16 residues. The CDR3 DNA is TGTGCCTGGAACGCGCGGCACAGGCCCTCCTACAATGAGCAGTTCTTC. As protein: CAWNARHRPSYNEQFF.

This clone was counted once. The V gene is TRBV5-1, the J gene TRBJ2-7; 10 nucleotides line up with TRBD1. After removal of 4 bases from V and 2 bases from J, the junction contained 9 bases not matched to a gene. Germline-derived CDR1 and CDR2 are SGHRS and YFSETQ. The CDR3 contains 16 residues. CDR3 sequence (DNA): TGCGCCAGCAGCGACAGACAGGGGGCAGGCCCCTACGAGCAGTACTTC. Protein: CASSDRQGAGPYEQYF.

The genes are TRBV6-1 and TRBJ1-1; D is perhaps TRBD1 (5 bases). CDR3 size: 14 residues. Looked up from germline, CDR1 is MNHNS and CDR2 is SASEGT. V lost 8 bases to trimming and J lost 1 base, with 14 bases between them. The CDR3 nucleotides are TGTGCCAGCCCTAAGACGGGGGGGAACACTGAAGCTTTCTTT. Protein product: CASPKTGGNTEAFF.

This clone has only one observation. The gene calls are TRBV6-5 and TRBJ1-6; 9 bases line up with TRBD1. The germline CDR1 and CDR2 sequences are MNHEY and SVGAGI. Trimming cost V 5 bases and J 3 bases; bases outside gene matches: 2. The length of the CDR3 is 15 residues. The CDR3 is CASSRQGVYNSPLHF. CDR3 nucleotides: TGTGCCAGCAGTCGACAGGGGGTCTATAATTCACCCCTCCACTTT.

This chain links TRBV6-5 with TRBJ2-1; 11 positions agree with TRBD2. The CDR3 totals 15 residues. V shed 8 bases and J 6 bases; nucleotides not matched to a gene: 9. From germline, CDR1 is MNHEY and CDR2 SVGAGI. The CDR3 DNA is TGTGCCAGCGGAACGGGACTAGCGGCGGCCAATGAGCAGTTCTTC. Protein product: CASGTGLAAANEQFF.

This rearrangement joins TRBV11-3 to TRBJ2-2; 7 positions agree with TRBD2. The V segment lost 1 base and the J segment 3 bases; nucleotides outside the gene matches: 5. CDR1 is SGHNT, CDR2 YENEEA, per germline. The CDR3 has 16 residues. The CDR3 DNA follows: TGTGCCAGCAGCTTAGGAGGGGCGGGAGACACCGGGGAGCTGTTTTTT. This codes for CASSLGGAGDTGELFF.

This clone was counted once. Additional DNA sequences in this sample encode the identical CDR3. The chain recombines TRBV18 with TRBJ2-5; D tentatively fits TRBD1 or TRBD2 (6 bases each). V was shortened by 2 bases and J by 10 bases, with 20 bases between the two germline ends. This CDR3 has 15 residues. CDR1 is KGHSH and CDR2 is LQKENI in the germline V gene. CDR3 DNA sequence: TGTGCCAGCTCACCAGTAGGGGGACCAGGAGCGGGCCAGTACTTC. It yields the protein CASSPVGGPGAGQYF.

The chain employs TRBV5-1 and TRBJ2-2; TRBD2 aligns across 14 bases. This CDR3 has 17 residues. V dropped 3 bases and J dropped 5; count of bases not matched to a gene: 6. Per the germline V gene, CDR1 is SGHRS and CDR2 is YFSETQ. CDR3 region: CASSWGLAGVGTGELFF. The CDR3 nucleotides read TGCGCCAGCAGCTGGGGACTAGCGGGAGTTGGGACCGGGGAGCTGTTTTTT.

This rearrangement joins TRBV5-4 to TRBJ2-1; TRBD2 is a possible D gene (5 bases). The germline V and J ends were trimmed by 5 bases and 3 bases, with 9 bases remaining between them. This CDR3 has 13 amino acids. Germline V gene lookup returns CDR1 SGHNT and CDR2 YYREEE (reference sequence). In nucleotides, the CDR3 is TGTGCCAGCAGACCAGCGGACTACAATGAGCAGTTCTTC. This codes for CASRPADYNEQFF.

The chain couples TRBV7-2 to TRBJ2-1, with D possibly matching TRBD2 (6 bases). Germline V gene data show CDR1 as SGHTA and CDR2 as FQGNSA. V lost 1 base to trimming and J lost 8 bases, with 18 bases between them. The CDR3 runs to 16 residues. CDR3 loop: CASSLGTRRANDEQFF. The CDR3 DNA is TGTGCCAGCAGCTTAGGCACACGGAGGGCCAATGATGAGCAGTTCTTC. Complete variable domain (other parts from reference TRBV7-2 and TRBJ2-1): GAGVSQSPSNKVTEKGKDVELRCDPISGHTALYWYRQSLGQGLEFLIYFQGNSAPDKSGLPSDRFSAERTGGSVSTLTIQRTQQEDSAVYLCASSLGTRRANDEQFFGPGTRLTVL.

The V and J genes are TRBV2 and TRBJ1-1; D is uncertain. CDR1 is SNHLY, CDR2 FYNNEI, per germline. This CDR3 spans 14 amino acids. V lost 1 base and J 0 bases, leaving 6 bases between the germline ends. DNA for the CDR3: TGTGCCAGCAGTGAAGGGCGGATGAACACTGAAGCTTTCTTT. This encodes CASSEGRMNTEAFF.

As regards this clone: The sample holds other DNA sequences that translate to the same CDR3. The rearrangement uses TRBV5-1 and TRBJ2-2, with unresolved D. Per the germline V gene, CDR1 is SGHRS and CDR2 is YFSETQ. V was shortened by 5 bases and J by 4 bases, with 9 bases between the two germline ends. This CDR3 is 13 amino acids long. For the CDR3, the DNA is TGCGCCAGCAGTCCCCCGGGCACCGGGGAGCTGTTTTTT. Protein product: CASSPPGTGELFF.

The chain carries TRBV27 and TRBJ2-3, with 14 bases identical to TRBD2. The V segment lost 5 bases and the J segment 3 bases; nucleotides outside the gene matches: 1. CDR3 size: 15 residues. CDR1 and CDR2 from the germline V gene are MNHEY and SMNVEV (reference sequence). CDR3 coding DNA: TGTGCCAGCAGTCGGACTAGCGGGAGGACAGATACGCAGTATTTT. Encoded protein: CASSRTSGRTDTQYF.

This clone has only one observation. CDR3 sequence: CASSSPGSNTEAFF. CDR3 bases: TGTGCCAGCAGTTCCCCAGGGTCGAACACTGAAGCTTTCTTT. The gene calls are TRBV6-6 and TRBJ1-1, with D perhaps matching TRBD1 (5 bases). Trimming shortened V by 4 bases and J by 1 base, and 10 bases separated the two germline ends. This CDR3 spans 14 amino acids. Germline CDR1 and CDR2: MNHNY and SVGAGI (reference sequence).

This chain links TRBV28 with TRBJ2-7; D may correspond to TRBD1 or TRBD2 (6 bases each). Germline CDR1 reads MDHEN; CDR2 reads SYDVKM. Trimming stripped 5 bases from V and 3 bases from J, with 17 bases between. The CDR3 runs to 15 residues. CDR3 DNA sequence: TGTGCCAGCAGTCTGGGGGGAGGCAGGGGCTACGAGCAGTACTTC. This gives the protein CASSLGGGRGYEQYF.

The chain is built from TRBV6-6 and TRBJ2-7; TRBD1 is a possible D gene (5 bases). Trimming took 8 bases from V and 3 from J, leaving 14 bases between them. The germline V gene encodes CDR1 MNHNY and CDR2 SVGAGI (reference sequence). The length of the CDR3 is 13 residues. The CDR3 nucleotides read TGTGCCAGCTTCAGAGGTCAGGGCTACGAGCAGTACTTC. The encoded protein is CASFRGQGYEQYF.

The chain is built from TRBV7-2 and TRBJ1-2; unclear D gene. The CDR3 runs 14 residues. Germline CDR1 reads SGHTA; CDR2 reads FQGNSA. V lost 5 bases and J 8 bases, leaving 18 bases between the germline ends. The CDR3 sequence is CASSDAADALGYTF. In DNA form, the CDR3 reads TGTGCCAGCAGCGACGCTGCAGACGCCCTCGGCTACACCTTC. Complete variable domain (other parts from reference TRBV7-2 and TRBJ1-2): GAGVSQSPSNKVTEKGKDVELRCDPISGHTALYWYRQSLGQGLEFLIYFQGNSAPDKSGLPSDRFSAERTGGSVSTLTIQRTQQEDSAVYLCASSDAADALGYTFGSGTRLTVV.

This clone showed up just once. The chain recombines TRBV19 with TRBJ2-1, with 10 bases fitting TRBD2. CDR3 length: 20 amino acids. Trimming took 2 bases from V and 2 from J; bases not matched to a gene: 15. Germline-derived CDR1 and CDR2 are LNHDA and SQIVND (reference sequence). The CDR3 spells CASSILPGSSGRTTYNEQFF. CDR3 bases: TGTGCCAGTAGTATACTCCCTGGTAGTAGCGGGAGGACTACCTACAATGAGCAGTTCTTC.

This CDR3 is CASGSSYEQYF. The CDR3 DNA sequence: TGTGCCAGCGGAAGCTCCTACGAGCAGTACTTC. The chain has TRBV6-1 and TRBJ2-7; D call uncertain. V was clipped by 8 bases and J by 0 bases, with 5 bases between them. Germline V CDR1 and CDR2: MNHNS, SASEGT. The CDR3 is 11 amino acids.

The chain uses TRBV5-6 and TRBJ1-5, with D unclear. The germline CDR1 and CDR2 sequences are SGHDT and YYEEEE. This CDR3 has 15 residues. Trimming cost V 4 bases and J 5 bases, with 16 bases left between them. CDR3 region: CASSGRNSIDQPQHF. CDR3 bases: TGTGCCAGCAGCGGACGGAACTCCATCGATCAGCCCCAGCATTTT.

This chain links TRBV19 with TRBJ1-4; weak D call: TRBD1 (6 bases). CDR3 size: 16 residues. In germline, CDR1 is LNHDA, CDR2 SQIVND (reference sequence). Trimming took 5 bases from V and 7 from J, leaving 20 bases between them. In nucleotides, the CDR3 is TGTGCCAGTAGTCGGGCAGGGGAGTTGTACGGTGAAAAACTGTTTTTT. It yields the protein CASSRAGELYGEKLFF.

V gene TRBV28 combines with J gene TRBJ1-5; no reliable D call. V was trimmed by 10 bases and J by 3 bases, leaving 13 bases between them. The CDR3 runs to 13 residues. CDR1 MDHEN and CDR2 SYDVKM come from the germline V gene. The CDR3 nucleotides read TGTGCCACCGATAGGCCCCTCAATCAGCCCCAGCATTTT. Translation gives CATDRPLNQPQHF.

The chain joins TRBV11-2 to TRBJ1-3; no definite D call. The CDR3 has 16 amino acids. Deletions cut 1 base from V and 0 bases from J, with 10 bases between. Germline CDR1 is SGHAT and CDR2 is FQNNGV. Here the CDR3 DNA reads TGTGCCAGCAGCTTAGTTGGGGATCTCTCTGGAAACACCATATATTTT. Its protein product is CASSLVGDLSGNTIYF.

V gene TRBV15 combines with J gene TRBJ1-5, with TRBD1 matching over 7 bases. Germline lookup yields CDR1 LNHNV and CDR2 YYDKDF (reference sequence). V lost 0 bases and J lost 6; bases outside the gene matches: 5. The length of the CDR3 is 15 residues. CDR3 protein: CATSREARGPQPQHF. Here the CDR3 DNA reads TGTGCCACCAGCAGAGAAGCGAGGGGGCCTCAGCCCCAGCATTTT.

V and J are TRBV10-1 and TRBJ2-3; 7 nucleotides line up with TRBD2. The CDR3 runs to 14 residues. Germline assignment: CDR1 WNHNN and CDR2 SYGVQD (reference sequence). The ends lost 3 bases at V and 6 bases at J; junction bases unmatched: 6. CDR3 residues: CASSDKRGGDTQYF. The CDR3 DNA reads as TGCGCCAGCAGTGACAAGCGGGGCGGGGATACGCAGTATTTT.

The V and J genes are TRBV7-3 and TRBJ2-2; TRBD2 matches at 9 bases. This CDR3 comprises 16 residues. Trimming cost V 5 bases and J 6 bases; bases outside gene matches: 10. CDR1 is SGHTA, CDR2 FQGTGA, per germline. The CDR3 here is CASSPLPGTSSGELFF. The CDR3 region has the DNA TGTGCCAGCAGCCCCCTCCCCGGGACTAGCTCCGGGGAGCTGTTTTTT.

The V call is TRBV5-1, the J call TRBJ1-2; 8 bases fit TRBD1. The CDR3 extends over 14 amino acids. CDR1 and CDR2 from the germline V gene are SGHRS and YFSETQ. V lost 6 bases and J lost 6; bases outside the gene matches: 10. The CDR3 here is CASNRDRSFDGYTF. The CDR3 region has the DNA TGCGCCAGCAACCGGGACAGGAGTTTCGATGGCTACACCTTC.